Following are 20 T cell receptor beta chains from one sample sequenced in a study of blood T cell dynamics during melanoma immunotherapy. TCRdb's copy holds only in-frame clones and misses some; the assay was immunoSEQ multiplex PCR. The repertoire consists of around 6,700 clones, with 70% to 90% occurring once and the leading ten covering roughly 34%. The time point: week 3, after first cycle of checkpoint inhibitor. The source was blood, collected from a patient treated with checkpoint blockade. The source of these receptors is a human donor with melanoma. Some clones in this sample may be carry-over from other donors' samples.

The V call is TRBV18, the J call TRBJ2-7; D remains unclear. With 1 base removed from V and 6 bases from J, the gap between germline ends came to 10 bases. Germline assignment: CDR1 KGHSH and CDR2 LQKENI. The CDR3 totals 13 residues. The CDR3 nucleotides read TGTGCCAGCTCACCACAGAAATCCCTCGAGCAGTACTTC. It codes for CASSPQKSLEQYF. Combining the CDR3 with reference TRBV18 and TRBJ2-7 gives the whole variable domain NAGVMQNPRHLVRRRGQEARLRCSPMKGHSHVYWYRQLPEEGLKFMVYLQKENIIDESGMPKERFSAEFPKEGPSILRIQQVVRGDSAAYFCASSPQKSLEQYFGPGTRLTVT.

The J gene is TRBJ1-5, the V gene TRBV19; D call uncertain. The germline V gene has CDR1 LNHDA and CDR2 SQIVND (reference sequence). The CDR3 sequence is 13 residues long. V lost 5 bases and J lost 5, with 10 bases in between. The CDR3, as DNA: TGTGCCAGTAGTCCTTCTCGGGATCAGCCCCAGCATTTT. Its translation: CASSPSRDQPQHF.

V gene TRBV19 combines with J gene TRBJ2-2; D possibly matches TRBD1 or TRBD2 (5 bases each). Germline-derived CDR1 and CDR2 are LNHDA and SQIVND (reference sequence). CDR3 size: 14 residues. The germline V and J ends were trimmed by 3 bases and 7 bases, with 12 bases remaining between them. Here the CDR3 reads CASSMLRGFGELFF. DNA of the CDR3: TGTGCCAGTAGTATGTTGAGGGGTTTCGGGGAGCTGTTTTTT. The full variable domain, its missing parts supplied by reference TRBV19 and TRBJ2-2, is DGGITQSPKYLFRKEGQNVTLSCEQNLNHDAMYWYRQDPGQGLRLIYYSQIVNDFQKGDIAEGYSVSREKKESFPLTVTSAQKNPTAFYLCASSMLRGFGELFFGEGSRLTVL.

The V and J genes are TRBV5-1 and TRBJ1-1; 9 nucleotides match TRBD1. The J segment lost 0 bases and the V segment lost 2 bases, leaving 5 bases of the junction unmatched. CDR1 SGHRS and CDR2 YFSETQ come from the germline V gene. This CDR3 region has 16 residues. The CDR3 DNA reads TGCGCCAGCAGCTTCACAGGGGGCTTCATGAACACTGAAGCTTTCTTT. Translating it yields CASSFTGGFMNTEAFF.

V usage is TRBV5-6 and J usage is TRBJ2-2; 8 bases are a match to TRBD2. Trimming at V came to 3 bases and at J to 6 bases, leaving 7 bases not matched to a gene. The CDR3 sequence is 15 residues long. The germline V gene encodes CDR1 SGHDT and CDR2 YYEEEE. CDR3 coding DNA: TGTGCCAGCAGCTCGGGCGGGGGGCGCGCCGGGGAGCTGTTTTTT. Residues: CASSSGGGRAGELFF.

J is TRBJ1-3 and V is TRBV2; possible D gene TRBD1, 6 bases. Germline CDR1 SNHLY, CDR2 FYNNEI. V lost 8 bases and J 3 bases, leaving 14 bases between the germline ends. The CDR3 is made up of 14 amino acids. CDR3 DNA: TGTGCCAGCGCAACAGGGAACAATGGAAACACCATATATTTT. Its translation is CASATGNNGNTIYF.

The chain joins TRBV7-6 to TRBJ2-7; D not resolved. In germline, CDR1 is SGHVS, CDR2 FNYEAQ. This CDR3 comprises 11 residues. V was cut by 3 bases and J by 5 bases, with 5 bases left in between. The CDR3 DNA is TGTGCCAGCAGCTTCGGCGACGAGCAGTACTTC. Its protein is CASSFGDEQYF.

The CDR3 loop is CASSRPDGYEQYF. In DNA, the CDR3 is TGTGCCAGCAGCCGACCAGATGGATACGAGCAGTACTTC. This chain links TRBV6-5 with TRBJ2-7; D remains unclear. CDR3 length: 13 residues. The germline gives CDR1 MNHEY, CDR2 SVGAGI. Trimming shortened V by 6 bases and J by 4 bases, and 13 bases separated the two germline ends.

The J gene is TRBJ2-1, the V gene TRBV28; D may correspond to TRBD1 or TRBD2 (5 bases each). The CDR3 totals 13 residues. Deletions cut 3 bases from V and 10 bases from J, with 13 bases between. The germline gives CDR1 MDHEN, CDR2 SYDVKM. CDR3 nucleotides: TGTGCCAGCAGTTTCTCCGGGGCATGGGAGCAGTTCTTC. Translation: CASSFSGAWEQFF.

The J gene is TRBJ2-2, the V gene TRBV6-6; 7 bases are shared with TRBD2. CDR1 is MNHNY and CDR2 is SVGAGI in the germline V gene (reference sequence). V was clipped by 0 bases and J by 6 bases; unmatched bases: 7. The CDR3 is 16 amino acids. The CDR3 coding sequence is TGTGCCAGCAGTTACTCGAATGTGCTAGCGGCCGGGGAGCTGTTTTTT. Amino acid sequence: CASSYSNVLAAGELFF.

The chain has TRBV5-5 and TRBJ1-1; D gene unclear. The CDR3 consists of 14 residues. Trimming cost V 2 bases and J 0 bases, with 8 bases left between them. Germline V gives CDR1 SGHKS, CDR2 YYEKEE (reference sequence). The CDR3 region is CASSFQILNTEAFF. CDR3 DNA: TGTGCCAGCAGCTTTCAAATTTTGAACACTGAAGCTTTCTTT.

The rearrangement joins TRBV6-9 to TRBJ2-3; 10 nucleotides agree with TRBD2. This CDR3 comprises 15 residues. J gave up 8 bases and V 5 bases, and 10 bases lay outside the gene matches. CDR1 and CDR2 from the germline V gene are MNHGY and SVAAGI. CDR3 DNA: TGTGCCAGCAGTCCCCAAGCTAGCGGGAGTTTTACGCAGTATTTT. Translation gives CASSPQASGSFTQYF.

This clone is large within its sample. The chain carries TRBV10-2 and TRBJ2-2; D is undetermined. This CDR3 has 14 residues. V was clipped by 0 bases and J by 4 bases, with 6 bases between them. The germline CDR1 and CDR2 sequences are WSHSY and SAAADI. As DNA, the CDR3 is TGCGCCAGCAGTGAGTCGACCGTCACCGGGGAGCTGTTTTTT. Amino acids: CASSESTVTGELFF.

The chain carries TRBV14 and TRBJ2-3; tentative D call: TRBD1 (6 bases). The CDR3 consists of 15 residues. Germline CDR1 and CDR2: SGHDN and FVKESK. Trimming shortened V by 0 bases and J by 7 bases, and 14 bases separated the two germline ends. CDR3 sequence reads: CASSQDHTGRYTQYF. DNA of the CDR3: TGTGCCAGCAGCCAAGATCATACAGGGCGGTATACGCAGTATTTT.

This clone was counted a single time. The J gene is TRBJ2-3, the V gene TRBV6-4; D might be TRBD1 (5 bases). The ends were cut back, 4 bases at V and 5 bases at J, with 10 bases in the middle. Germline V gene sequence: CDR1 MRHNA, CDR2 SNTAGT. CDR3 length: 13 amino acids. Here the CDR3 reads CASSVGVKDTQYF. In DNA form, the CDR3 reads TGTGCCAGCAGTGTAGGGGTTAAAGATACGCAGTATTTT.

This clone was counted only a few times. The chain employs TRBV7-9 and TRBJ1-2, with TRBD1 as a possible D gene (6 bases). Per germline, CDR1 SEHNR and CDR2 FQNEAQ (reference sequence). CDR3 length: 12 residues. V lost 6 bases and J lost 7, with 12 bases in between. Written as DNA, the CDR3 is TGTGCCAGCAGATTCGGACAGTCTGGCTACACCTTC. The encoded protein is CASRFGQSGYTF.

The CDR3 sequence: CASSSGQGGSNYEQYF. DNA for the CDR3: TGTGCCAGCAGCTCGGGACAGGGAGGTAGTAACTACGAGCAGTACTTC. The chain has TRBV7-2 and TRBJ2-7; 9 bases are shared with TRBD1. CDR3 length equals 16 residues. In germline, CDR1 is SGHTA, CDR2 FQGNSA. The trim removed 4 bases at V and 3 bases at J, leaving 10 bases unmatched.

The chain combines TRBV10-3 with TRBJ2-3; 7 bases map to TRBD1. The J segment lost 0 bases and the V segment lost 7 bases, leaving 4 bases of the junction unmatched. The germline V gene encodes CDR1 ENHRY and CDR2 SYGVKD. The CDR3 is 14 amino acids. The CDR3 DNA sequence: TGTGCCATCAATACAGGGGCGAGCACAGATACGCAGTATTTT. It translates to CAINTGASTDTQYF.

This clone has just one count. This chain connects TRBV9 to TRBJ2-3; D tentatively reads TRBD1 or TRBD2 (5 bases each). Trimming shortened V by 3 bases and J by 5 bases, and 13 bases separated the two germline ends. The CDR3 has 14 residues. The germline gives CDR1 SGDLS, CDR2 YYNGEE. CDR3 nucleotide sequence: TGTGCCAGCAGCGCATTGGGGGTCTTAGATACGCAGTATTTT. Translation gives CASSALGVLDTQYF.

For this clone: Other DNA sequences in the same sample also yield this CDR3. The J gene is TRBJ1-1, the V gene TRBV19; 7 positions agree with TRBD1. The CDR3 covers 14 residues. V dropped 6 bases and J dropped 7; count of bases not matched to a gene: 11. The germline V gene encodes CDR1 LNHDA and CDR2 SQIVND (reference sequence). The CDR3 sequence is CASSIRVGGFEAFF. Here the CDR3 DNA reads TGTGCCAGTAGCATCAGGGTAGGGGGCTTTGAAGCTTTCTTT.